Listed here are 14 T cell receptor beta chains from one sample, sequenced in a study of response to subunit inactivated influenza vaccine. MiXCR, run by TCRdb on the RT-PCR reads, gives a single entry per CDR3 protein. This table has about 190,000 distinct CDR3 sequences, approximately 14% appearing once. The sequencing used CD8+ T cells sorted from PBMCs, collected more than 4 days after vaccination. These receptors originate from a man aged 50-59 years who received an inactivated influenza vaccine.

This clonotype has more than one count but fewer than ten. The chain uses TRBV4-3 and TRBJ1-2; 7 bases are shared with TRBD1. In germline, CDR1 is LGHNA, CDR2 YSLEER. The CDR3 contains 16 residues. After removal of 1 base from V and 3 bases from J, the junction contained 8 bases not matched to a gene. The CDR3 loop is CASSQAVKGAYYGYTF. DNA for the CDR3: TGCGCCAGCAGCCAAGCCGTGAAGGGGGCATACTATGGCTACACCTTC.

The V gene is TRBV7-9, the J gene TRBJ2-3; D may be TRBD2 (5 bases). Deletions cut 0 bases from V and 3 bases from J, with 10 bases between. Germline V gene lookup returns CDR1 SEHNR and CDR2 FQNEAQ (reference sequence). The CDR3 runs 15 residues. CDR3 DNA sequence: TGTGCCAGCAGCTTAGCTCTTAGCGTGACAGATACGCAGTATTTT. Protein sequence: CASSLALSVTDTQYF. Filled out from reference TRBV7-9 and TRBJ2-3, the complete variable domain reads DTGVSQNPRHKITKRGQNVTFRCDPISEHNRLYWYRQTLGQGPEFLTYFQNEAQLEKSRLLSDRFSAERPKGSFSTLEIQRTEQGDSAMYLCASSLALSVTDTQYFGPGTRLTVL.

This clonotype appeared a few times. The chain uses TRBV4-3 and TRBJ2-2; weak D call: TRBD2 (5 bases). V lost 0 bases to trimming and J lost 7 bases, with 12 bases between them. The CDR3 consists of 15 residues. Germline CDR1 LGHNA, CDR2 YSLEER. The DNA for the CDR3 is TGCGCCAGCAGCCAAGACATCGGGGTTGGCGGGGAGCTGTTTTTT. Its translation: CASSQDIGVGGELFF.

The chain carries TRBV11-2 and TRBJ2-5; a possible D gene is TRBD2 (5 bases). Between the trimmed V and J ends, which lost 1 base and 2 bases, there was a span of 11 bases. CDR3 length equals 15 residues. Germline assignment: CDR1 SGHAT and CDR2 FQNNGV. The CDR3 protein is CASSLGLALQETQYF. CDR3 in DNA: TGTGCCAGCAGCTTAGGGCTAGCACTACAAGAGACCCAGTACTTC.

The chain recombines TRBV9 with TRBJ2-5; TRBD2 might be the D (5 bases). The CDR3 has 15 residues. Trimming pared 3 bases from V and 5 bases from J, leaving 17 bases between. CDR1 SGDLS and CDR2 YYNGEE come from the germline V gene. The CDR3 is CASSEGGGGLETQYF. CDR3 nucleotides: TGTGCCAGCAGCGAGGGCGGAGGCGGTTTGGAGACCCAGTACTTC. Filled out from reference TRBV9 and TRBJ2-5, the complete variable domain reads DSGVTQTPKHLITATGQRVTLRCSPRSGDLSVYWYQQSLDQGLQFLIQYYNGEERAKGNILERFSAQQFPDLHSELNLSSLELGDSALYFCASSEGGGGLETQYFGPGTRLLVL.

There are many counts of this clonotype. This sequence joins TRBV12-3 or TRBV12-4 and TRBJ2-1, with 9 bases that match TRBD2. Trimming at V came to 5 bases and at J to 0 bases, leaving 2 bases not matched to a gene. The CDR3 sequence is 15 residues long. This CDR3 is CASSPAGGSYNEQFF. The CDR3 coding sequence is TGTGCCAGCAGTCCAGCGGGAGGCTCCTACAATGAGCAGTTCTTC.

In this sample, this clonotype turned up a few times. V and J are TRBV20-1 and TRBJ2-5, with unresolved D. The germline V gene has CDR1 DFQATT and CDR2 SNEGSKA (reference sequence). This CDR3 has 13 residues. Trimming cost V 3 bases and J 5 bases, with 13 bases left between them. The CDR3 protein is CSASLSGAETQYF. For the CDR3, the DNA is TGCAGTGCTAGTTTATCCGGTGCTGAGACCCAGTACTTC.

V is TRBV6-5 and J is TRBJ2-7; D not certain. This CDR3 has 14 residues. V lost 2 bases, J lost 2 bases, and 10 bases lay in between. From germline, CDR1 is MNHEY and CDR2 SVGAGI. CDR3 in amino acids: CASSYNALAYEQYF. In DNA, the CDR3 is TGTGCCAGCAGTTACAACGCCCTAGCCTACGAGCAGTACTTC.

This clonotype occurred many times. This chain links TRBV11-2 with TRBJ2-5, with D tentatively TRBD1 or TRBD2 (6 bases each). Germline CDR1 and CDR2: SGHAT and FQNNGV. Deletions cut 3 bases from V and 0 bases from J, with 11 bases between. The CDR3 covers 15 residues. In DNA form, the CDR3 reads TGTGCCAGCAGCTTCGGGGGCGGGTACCAAGAGACCCAGTACTTC. This codes for CASSFGGGYQETQYF.

This clonotype was recorded a few times. V is TRBV5-5 and J is TRBJ2-1; D is possibly TRBD1 or TRBD2 (5 bases each). Trimming took off 6 bases at V and 7 bases at J, with 8 bases between the two ends. This CDR3 is 11 amino acids long. CDR1 is SGHKS and CDR2 is YYEKEE in the germline V gene (reference sequence). For the CDR3, the DNA is TGTGCCAGCAAATGGGGGAATGAGCAGTTCTTC. This sequence encodes CASKWGNEQFF.

The chain recombines TRBV4-1 with TRBJ2-3; D may correspond to TRBD1 or TRBD2 (6 bases each). CDR1 and CDR2 (germline): MGHRA, YSYEKL. There are 17 residues in the CDR3. Trimming removed 2 bases at V and 4 bases at J, with 19 bases between. The CDR3 coding sequence is TGCGCCAGCAGCCAAACACAGGGAGGTCTTGCAGCAGATACGCAGTATTTT. It is translated as CASSQTQGGLAADTQYF.

The chain employs TRBV7-2 and TRBJ2-3, with D possibly TRBD1 on 6 matching bases. Per the germline V gene, CDR1 is SGHTA and CDR2 is FQGNSA. Deletions cut 5 bases from V and 4 bases from J, with 10 bases between. The CDR3 is 13 residues long. This CDR3 reads CASSNGGPDTQYF. As DNA, the CDR3 is TGTGCCAGCAGCAATGGGGGCCCAGATACGCAGTATTTT.

V gene TRBV5-1 combines with J gene TRBJ1-1; no definite D call. This CDR3 spans 15 amino acids. Germline values: CDR1 SGHRS, CDR2 YFSETQ. Trimming cost V 1 base and J 4 bases, with 14 bases left between them. CDR3 sequence (DNA): TGCGCCAGCAGCTTGTCCAGCCTGCCGACCACTGAAGCTTTCTTT. Encoded protein: CASSLSSLPTTEAFF.

The rearrangement joins TRBV5-6 to TRBJ2-1; TRBD1 or TRBD2 may be the D gene (5 bases each). V lost 6 bases, J lost 2 bases, and 9 bases lay in between. The CDR3 is 13 amino acids. The V gene's germline CDR1 is SGHDT and CDR2 YYEEEE. The CDR3 loop reads CASTGTAYNEQFF. The CDR3 DNA reads as TGTGCCAGCACCGGGACGGCCTACAATGAGCAGTTCTTC.